The clone carrying this TCR beta chain was seen just once. Germline CDR1 SGHTA, CDR2 FQGNSA. The V segment lost 1 base and the J segment 2 bases; nucleotides outside the gene matches: 4. The CDR3 contains 15 residues. This entry comes from a study of OX40 agonist ivuxolimab in advanced cancers. Produced via immunoSEQ multiplex PCR; TCRdb's table is partial and in-frame only. Among 100,000 or so clones listed, around nine tenths were seen once. The receptor's source is an adult with an advanced solid tumor such as melanoma, head and neck, liver or kidney cancer. This rearrangement joins TRBV7-2 to TRBJ2-7; 8 nucleotides match TRBD1. The material sequenced was CD4+ or CD8+ T cells sorted from blood, taken in a trial of the OX40 agonist ivuxolimab. Here the CDR3 DNA reads TGTGCCAGCAGCTTAGGGACAGGGAGAACCTACGAGCAGTACTTC. Residues: CASSLGTGRTYEQYF.